This T cell receptor (beta chain) derives from a study of blood T cells in healthy people across ages. Notes on the study in general: Conclusively comparing naive with antigen-experienced cells was impossible with unsorted PBMCs.

A word on this clonotype: Its cognate antigen is unknown. A much larger clone is a single base away; this may be a read error.

Alongside a J-beta primer mix, a sample-barcoded 5' primer served in a second PCR lasting roughly 7 to 11 cycles. One entry per CDR3 protein, called by TCRdb with MiXCR from the 5' RACE reads. This sample has about 730,000 distinct CDR3 sequences, with approximately 39% found just once. V lost 4 bases and J 7 bases, leaving 14 bases between the germline ends. The CDR3 length is 13 residues. Germline V gene sequence: CDR1 LGHNA, CDR2 YNFKEQ. The TCR sequence derives from a woman aged 55-70 years in good health. The chain combines TRBV4-2 with TRBJ2-7; D remains ambiguous. Sequenced material: blood. The CDR3 DNA reads as TGTGCCAGCAGCCCAACCCCCGAGTATGAGCAGTACTTC. Protein: CASSPTPEYEQYF.